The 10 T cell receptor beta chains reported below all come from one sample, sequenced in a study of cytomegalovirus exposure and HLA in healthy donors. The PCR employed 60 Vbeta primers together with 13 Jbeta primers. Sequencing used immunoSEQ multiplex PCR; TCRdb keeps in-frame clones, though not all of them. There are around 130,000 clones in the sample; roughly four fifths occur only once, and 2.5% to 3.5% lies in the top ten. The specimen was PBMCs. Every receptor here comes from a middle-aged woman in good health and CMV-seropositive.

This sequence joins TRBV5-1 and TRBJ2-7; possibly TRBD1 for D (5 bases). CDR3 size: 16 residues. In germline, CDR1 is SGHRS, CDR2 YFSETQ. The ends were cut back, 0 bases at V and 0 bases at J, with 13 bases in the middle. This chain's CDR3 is CASSLVWGGNSYEQYF. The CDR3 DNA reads TGCGCCAGCAGCTTGGTGTGGGGCGGTAACTCCTACGAGCAGTACTTC. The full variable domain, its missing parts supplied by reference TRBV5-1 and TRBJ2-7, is KAGVTQTPRYLIKTRGQQVTLSCSPISGHRSVSWYQQTPGQGLQFLFEYFSETQRNKGNFPGRFSGRQFSNSRSEMNVSTLELGDSALYLCASSLVWGGNSYEQYFGPGTRLTVT.

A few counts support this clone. As DNA, the CDR3 is TGTGCCATCCCGGACAGGGCTAACACCGGGGAGCTGTTTTTT. Translating gives CAIPDRANTGELFF. The chain is built from TRBV7-2 and TRBJ2-2; TRBD1 matches at 8 bases. This CDR3 has 14 residues. Germline CDR1 SGHTA, CDR2 FQGNSA. V dropped 10 bases and J dropped 2; count of bases not matched to a gene: 6.

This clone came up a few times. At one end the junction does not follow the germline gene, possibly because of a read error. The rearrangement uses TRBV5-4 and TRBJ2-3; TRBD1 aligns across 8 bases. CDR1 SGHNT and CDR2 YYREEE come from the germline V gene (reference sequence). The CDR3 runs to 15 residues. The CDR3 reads CASSRQGYGTDTQYF. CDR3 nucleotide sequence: TGCGCCAGCAGCCGACAGGGGTATGGCACAGATACGCAGTATTTT. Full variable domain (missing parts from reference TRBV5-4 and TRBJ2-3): ETGVTQSPTHLIKTRGQQVTLRCSSQSGHNTVSWYQQALGQGPQFIFQYYREEENGRGNFPPRFSGLQFPNYSSELNVNALELDDSALYLCASSRQGYGTDTQYFGPGTRLTVL.

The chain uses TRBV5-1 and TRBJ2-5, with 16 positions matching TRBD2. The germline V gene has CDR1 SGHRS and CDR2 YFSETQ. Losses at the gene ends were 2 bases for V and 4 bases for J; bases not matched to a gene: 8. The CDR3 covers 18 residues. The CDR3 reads CASSLPGTSGGAGETQYF. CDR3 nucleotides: TGCGCCAGCAGCTTACCCGGGACTAGCGGGGGGGCCGGAGAGACCCAGTACTTC.

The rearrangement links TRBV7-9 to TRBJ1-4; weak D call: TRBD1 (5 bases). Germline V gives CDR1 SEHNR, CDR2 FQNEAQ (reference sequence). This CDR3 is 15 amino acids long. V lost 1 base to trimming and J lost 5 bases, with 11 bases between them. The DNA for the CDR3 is TGTGCCAGCAGCTTAGTGCAGGGTGGGAATGAAAAACTGTTTTTT. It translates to CASSLVQGGNEKLFF.

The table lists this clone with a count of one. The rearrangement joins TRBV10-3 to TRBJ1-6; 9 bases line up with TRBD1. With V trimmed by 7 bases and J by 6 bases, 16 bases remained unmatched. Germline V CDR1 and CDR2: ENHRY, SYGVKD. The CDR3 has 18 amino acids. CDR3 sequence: CAITNEYRTGGANSPLHF. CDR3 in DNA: TGTGCCATCACCAATGAGTACCGAACAGGGGGCGCTAATTCACCCCTCCACTTT.

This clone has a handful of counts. CDR3 in amino acids: CASSQAGQGEQPQHF. CDR3 nucleotide sequence: TGCGCCAGCAGCCAAGCCGGACAGGGTGAACAGCCCCAGCATTTT. V and J are TRBV4-3 and TRBJ1-5, with 8 positions matching TRBD1. V trimming: 1 base; J trimming: 7 bases; junction bases outside the gene matches: 6. Germline V gene sequence: CDR1 LGHNA, CDR2 YSLEER. This CDR3 has 15 amino acids.

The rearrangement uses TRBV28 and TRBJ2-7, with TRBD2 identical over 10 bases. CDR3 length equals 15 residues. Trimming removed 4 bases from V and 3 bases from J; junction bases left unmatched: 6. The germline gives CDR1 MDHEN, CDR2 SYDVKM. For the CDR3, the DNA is TGTGCCAGCAGTTCAGGACTAGCGGTACTCTACGAGCAGTACTTC. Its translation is CASSSGLAVLYEQYF.

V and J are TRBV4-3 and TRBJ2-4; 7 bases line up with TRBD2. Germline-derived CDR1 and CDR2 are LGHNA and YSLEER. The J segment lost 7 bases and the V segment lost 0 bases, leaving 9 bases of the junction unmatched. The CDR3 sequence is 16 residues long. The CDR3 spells CASSQEWVGGGNIQYF. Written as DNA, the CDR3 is TGCGCCAGCAGCCAAGAATGGGTGGGGGGAGGGAACATTCAGTACTTC.

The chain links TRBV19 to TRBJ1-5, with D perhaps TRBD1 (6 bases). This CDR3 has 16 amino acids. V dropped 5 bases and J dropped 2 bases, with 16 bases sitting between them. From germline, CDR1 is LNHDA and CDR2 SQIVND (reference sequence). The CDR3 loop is CASSSPPGVRNQPQHF. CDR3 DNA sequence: TGTGCCAGTAGTTCGCCCCCAGGGGTCCGCAATCAGCCCCAGCATTTT.